Listed below are T cell receptor beta chains from one sample, sequenced in a study of T-cell memory formation after mild COVID-19. TCRdb processed the 5' RACE reads anew with MiXCR; each CDR3 protein has one entry. The data contain tens of thousands of distinct CDR3 sequences, 20% to 25% of them singletons. The specimen was PBMCs or a T cell subset sorted from them (not recorded which). These receptors were taken from a man younger than 35 who had mild COVID-19 (a few samples of this study predate the infection). Cell type and time point are not known. Both conserved end residues are trimmed from each CDR3. The D gene is left open where the match is weak.

TRBD1,TRBV15,ATSRAPGQGYEQY
-,TRBV6-6,ASSYSRGTNTEAF
-,TRBV7-9,ASSPPAPSTGELF
TRBD1,TRBV27,ASSFGTAFDGYT
TRBD2,TRBV29-1,SVDLGLAEPQY
-,TRBV6-6,ASSNGGLQGAF
-,TRBV4-3,ASSPGALSGNTIY
TRBD1,TRBV9,ASSVDEGAGQPQH
TRBD1,TRBV2,ASRAGTGAGNTIY
TRBD1,TRBV5-1,ASSLGPGQNQPQH
TRBD1,TRBV20-1,SARWTGVYNEQF
-,TRBV29-1,SVRGGDTEAF
-,TRBV7-9,ASSLTGGNEKLF
-,TRBV5-1,ASSLVSINYGYT
-,TRBV5-1,ASTLSGASLREQY
TRBD1,TRBV2,ASSESRGTYNEQF
-,TRBV15,ATSRDLVELSYGYT
-,TRBV5-1,ASSLVSGSGNTIY
-,TRBV12-3/TRBV12-4,ASSLQEDTDTQY
-,TRBV27,ASSSGSSYNEQF
-,TRBV7-9,ASSPPDRTGNEQF
-,TRBV9,ASSPRPIQTTAGYEQY